The following is a T cell receptor (beta chain) sequence with its context. Repertoires were generated with immunoSEQ multiplex PCR, while TCRdb's copy carries only in-frame clones and drops some. The sample lists 75,000 to 100,000 clones; about nine tenths were seen once. This specimen comes from a study of technical replicates of blood from a few donors. Trimming removed 3 bases at V and 1 base at J, with 9 bases between. CDR1 and CDR2 from the germline V gene are SGHAT and FQNNGV. The CDR3 length is 15 residues. The rearrangement links TRBV11-2 to TRBJ2-2; D gene unclear. Sequencing used T cells isolated from PBMCs. The sequence derives from a human donor in good health. CDR3 nucleotide sequence: TGTGCCAGCAGCTTGGGCACTGTGAACACCGGGGAGCTGTTTTTT. It encodes CASSLGTVNTGELFF.